A selection of T cell receptor beta chains follows, all from one sample in a study of shared clonotypes between healthy human individuals. The assay was immunoSEQ multiplex PCR, and TCRdb's table has in-frame clones only and misses some. The sample lists over 2 million clones, roughly 94% seen once, with roughly 0.13% in the top ten. Sample: naive CD4+ T cells sorted from blood. The origin of the receptors is a young man in good health. The CDR3 runs from the conserved cysteine through the conserved F or W. Fields, in order: clone size, J gene, V gene, D gene, CDR3 length, CDR3 protein, CDR3 DNA. The D gene is left open where the match is weak. The size of a clone is reported for some rows only, either as once, few or many, or as a class for expanded clones.

clone size: -; J gene: TRBJ2-7; V gene: TRBV9; D gene: -; CDR3 length: 14; CDR3 protein: CASSGVTGSLEQYF; CDR3 DNA: TGTGCCAGCAGCGGCGTCACAGGGTCTCTCGAGCAGTACTTC
clone size: -; J gene: TRBJ2-1; V gene: TRBV5-8; D gene: -; CDR3 length: 14; CDR3 protein: CASSLGWAGDEQFF; CDR3 DNA: TGTGCCAGCAGCTTGGGATGGGCTGGCGATGAGCAGTTCTTC
clone size: -; J gene: TRBJ2-3; V gene: TRBV27; D gene: -; CDR3 length: 16; CDR3 protein: CASSSGGGLRTDTQYF; CDR3 DNA: TGTGCCAGCAGTTCGGGTGGGGGCCTGCGGACAGATACGCAGTATTTT
clone size: -; J gene: TRBJ1-6; V gene: TRBV27; D gene: -; CDR3 length: 16; CDR3 protein: CASSLSGTLYNSPLHF; CDR3 DNA: TGTGCCAGCAGTTTATCCGGGACACTCTATAATTCACCCCTCCACTTT
clone size: -; J gene: TRBJ2-7; V gene: TRBV6-5; D gene: -; CDR3 length: 14; CDR3 protein: CASSYGYGQRAPTF; CDR3 DNA: TGTGCCAGCAGTTACGGGTACGGGCAGCGAGCCCCCACGTTC
clone size: -; J gene: TRBJ1-1; V gene: TRBV10-3; D gene: -; CDR3 length: 14; CDR3 protein: CAISDAVVGTEAFF; CDR3 DNA: TGTGCCATCAGTGACGCCGTGGTGGGCACTGAAGCTTTCTTT
clone size: -; J gene: TRBJ1-3; V gene: TRBV18; D gene: -; CDR3 length: 12; CDR3 protein: CASSPMGDTIYF; CDR3 DNA: TGTGCCAGCTCACCAATGGGGGACACCATATATTTT
clone size: once; J gene: TRBJ1-1; V gene: TRBV5-1; D gene: TRBD1; CDR3 length: 17; CDR3 protein: CASSTGQGVELRTEAFF; CDR3 DNA: TGCGCCAGCAGCACGGGACAGGGGGTAGAGTTGAGGACTGAAGCTTTCTTT
clone size: -; J gene: TRBJ1-1; V gene: TRBV5-1; D gene: -; CDR3 length: 15; CDR3 protein: CASSLDPTGSTEAFF; CDR3 DNA: TGCGCCAGCAGCTTGGATCCTACAGGGAGCACTGAAGCTTTCTTT
clone size: -; J gene: TRBJ1-3; V gene: TRBV5-5; D gene: -; CDR3 length: 15; CDR3 protein: CASSPRPGSGNTIYF; CDR3 DNA: TGTGCCAGCAGCCCCCGGCCGGGCTCTGGAAACACCATATATTTT
clone size: -; J gene: TRBJ1-5; V gene: TRBV15; D gene: -; CDR3 length: 15; CDR3 protein: CATSILDRTNQPQHF; CDR3 DNA: TGTGCCACCAGCATTCTTGACCGAACCAATCAGCCCCAGCATTTT
clone size: -; J gene: TRBJ2-1; V gene: TRBV7-9; D gene: -; CDR3 length: 14; CDR3 protein: CASSTLGTGDEQFF; CDR3 DNA: TGTGCCAGCAGCACCCTCGGGACTGGCGATGAGCAGTTCTTC
clone size: -; J gene: TRBJ1-4; V gene: TRBV28; D gene: -; CDR3 length: 15; CDR3 protein: CASSRDTATNGKLFF; CDR3 DNA: TGTGCCAGCAGCAGGGACACTGCAACTAATGGAAAACTGTTTTTT
clone size: -; J gene: TRBJ2-7; V gene: TRBV10-1; D gene: -; CDR3 length: 14; CDR3 protein: CASSRDTQTYEQYF; CDR3 DNA: TGCGCCAGCTCACGGGACACCCAGACCTACGAGCAGTACTTC
clone size: once; J gene: TRBJ2-1; V gene: TRBV7-2; D gene: TRBD2; CDR3 length: 15; CDR3 protein: CARSRLAGDYNEQFF; CDR3 DNA: TGTGCCAGAAGCCGACTAGCGGGAGACTACAATGAGCAGTTCTTC
clone size: few; J gene: TRBJ1-2; V gene: TRBV7-9; D gene: TRBD1; CDR3 length: 17; CDR3 protein: CASSFLTGTGTDYGYTF; CDR3 DNA: TGTGCCAGCAGCTTCTTAACCGGGACAGGGACGGACTATGGCTACACCTTC
clone size: -; J gene: TRBJ2-4; V gene: TRBV6-5; D gene: -; CDR3 length: 14; CDR3 protein: CASSISLAKNIQYF; CDR3 DNA: TGTGCCAGCAGTATCAGTCTAGCCAAAAACATTCAGTACTTC
clone size: -; J gene: TRBJ1-2; V gene: TRBV30; D gene: -; CDR3 length: 14; CDR3 protein: CAWGGGHLPYGYTF; CDR3 DNA: TGTGCCTGGGGCGGGGGCCACCTCCCCTATGGCTACACCTTC
clone size: -; J gene: TRBJ1-5; V gene: TRBV2; D gene: TRBD1; CDR3 length: 18; CDR3 protein: CASSEALGTGARNQPQHF; CDR3 DNA: TGTGCCAGCAGTGAAGCGCTAGGGACAGGGGCTCGCAATCAGCCCCAGCATTTT
clone size: -; J gene: TRBJ2-7; V gene: TRBV28; D gene: -; CDR3 length: 12; CDR3 protein: CASSSTLYEQYF; CDR3 DNA: TGTGCCAGCAGTTCGACCCTCTACGAGCAGTACTTC
clone size: -; J gene: TRBJ2-7; V gene: TRBV19; D gene: -; CDR3 length: 13; CDR3 protein: CATSQGFPYEQYF; CDR3 DNA: TGTGCCACCTCACAGGGATTCCCCTACGAGCAGTACTTC
clone size: -; J gene: TRBJ2-1; V gene: TRBV2; D gene: -; CDR3 length: 11; CDR3 protein: CASTAGNEQFF; CDR3 DNA: TGTGCCAGCACGGCAGGAAATGAGCAGTTCTTC
clone size: -; J gene: TRBJ2-1; V gene: TRBV29-1; D gene: TRBD1; CDR3 length: 20; CDR3 protein: CSAVGTGGAGGGSSYNEQFF; CDR3 DNA: TGCAGCGCCGTCGGGACAGGGGGCGCGGGTGGCGGTAGCTCCTACAATGAGCAGTTCTTC
clone size: -; J gene: TRBJ1-3; V gene: TRBV6-5; D gene: -; CDR3 length: 15; CDR3 protein: CASSYSLTPGNTIYF; CDR3 DNA: TGTGCCAGCAGTTACTCGCTCACGCCTGGAAACACCATATATTTT
clone size: -; J gene: TRBJ2-3; V gene: TRBV27; D gene: -; CDR3 length: 14; CDR3 protein: CATSPGPLTDTQYF; CDR3 DNA: TGTGCCACCTCACCCGGTCCCCTCACAGATACGCAGTATTTT
clone size: -; J gene: TRBJ2-3; V gene: TRBV5-1; D gene: TRBD2; CDR3 length: 16; CDR3 protein: CASSLGGGPRTDTQYF; CDR3 DNA: TGCGCCAGCAGCTTGGGCGGGGGGCCTCGCACAGATACGCAGTATTTT
clone size: -; J gene: TRBJ2-2; V gene: TRBV5-4; D gene: -; CDR3 length: 14; CDR3 protein: CAQGTDTNTGELFF; CDR3 DNA: TGTGCCCAAGGGACGGACACGAACACCGGGGAGCTGTTTTTT
clone size: -; J gene: TRBJ2-3; V gene: TRBV10-3; D gene: TRBD2; CDR3 length: 13; CDR3 protein: CATQRGDGDTQYF; CDR3 DNA: TGTGCCACCCAGCGGGGGGACGGGGATACGCAGTATTTT
clone size: -; J gene: TRBJ1-1; V gene: TRBV4-1; D gene: TRBD1; CDR3 length: 15; CDR3 protein: CASSQGTGMNTEAFF; CDR3 DNA: TGCGCCAGCAGCCAAGGGACAGGGATGAACACTGAAGCTTTCTTT
clone size: -; J gene: TRBJ2-7; V gene: TRBV7-2; D gene: TRBD1; CDR3 length: 15; CDR3 protein: CASSFQTGGSYEQYF; CDR3 DNA: TGTGCCAGCAGCTTTCAGACAGGGGGCTCCTACGAGCAGTACTTC
clone size: -; J gene: TRBJ2-2; V gene: TRBV7-9; D gene: TRBD1; CDR3 length: 15; CDR3 protein: CASSLGTGWTGELFF; CDR3 DNA: TGTGCCAGCAGCTTGGGGACAGGGTGGACCGGGGAGCTGTTTTTT
clone size: -; J gene: TRBJ1-2; V gene: TRBV29-1; D gene: -; CDR3 length: 13; CDR3 protein: CSVASGGNYGYTF; CDR3 DNA: TGCAGCGTCGCTTCGGGGGGAAACTATGGCTACACCTTC
clone size: -; J gene: TRBJ2-7; V gene: TRBV6-6; D gene: -; CDR3 length: 15; CDR3 protein: CASRPDGSLSYEQYF; CDR3 DNA: TGTGCCAGCAGGCCCGACGGGAGCCTCTCCTACGAGCAGTACTTC
clone size: -; J gene: TRBJ2-1; V gene: TRBV15; D gene: TRBD2; CDR3 length: 21; CDR3 protein: CATSRAVDSGRSLSSYNEQFF; CDR3 DNA: TGTGCCACCAGCAGGGCCGTTGATAGCGGGAGATCCCTAAGCTCCTACAATGAGCAGTTCTTC
clone size: -; J gene: TRBJ2-1; V gene: TRBV27; D gene: TRBD1; CDR3 length: 16; CDR3 protein: CASSPFQGVAYNEQFF; CDR3 DNA: TGTGCCAGCAGTCCCTTTCAGGGGGTGGCCTACAATGAGCAGTTCTTC
clone size: -; J gene: TRBJ2-3; V gene: TRBV29-1; D gene: TRBD1; CDR3 length: 15; CDR3 protein: CSVAGTDGGTDTQYF; CDR3 DNA: TGCAGCGTTGCCGGGACAGATGGTGGCACAGATACGCAGTATTTT
clone size: -; J gene: TRBJ2-2; V gene: TRBV7-8; D gene: -; CDR3 length: 14; CDR3 protein: CASSPPTGTGELFF; CDR3 DNA: TGTGCCAGCAGCCCGCCGACTGGGACCGGGGAGCTGTTTTTT
clone size: -; J gene: TRBJ1-2; V gene: TRBV6-5; D gene: -; CDR3 length: 13; CDR3 protein: CASSRTENYGYTF; CDR3 DNA: TGTGCCAGCAGCCGGACCGAGAACTATGGCTACACCTTC
clone size: once; J gene: TRBJ2-7; V gene: TRBV6-5; D gene: -; CDR3 length: 11; CDR3 protein: CASSTGGGQYF; CDR3 DNA: TGTGCCAGCAGTACTGGGGGAGGGCAGTACTTC
clone size: -; J gene: TRBJ1-6; V gene: TRBV7-6; D gene: TRBD1; CDR3 length: 17; CDR3 protein: CASSLATGATYNSPLHF; CDR3 DNA: TGTGCCAGCAGCTTGGCGACAGGGGCAACCTATAATTCACCCCTCCACTTT
clone size: -; J gene: TRBJ2-6; V gene: TRBV7-2; D gene: -; CDR3 length: 15; CDR3 protein: CASSPRVSGANVLTF; CDR3 DNA: TGTGCCAGCAGCCCCAGGGTCTCTGGGGCCAACGTCCTGACTTTC
clone size: -; J gene: TRBJ2-7; V gene: TRBV18; D gene: -; CDR3 length: 16; CDR3 protein: CASSPNAGSVSYEQYF; CDR3 DNA: TGTGCCAGCTCACCTAACGCAGGGTCCGTCTCCTACGAGCAGTACTTC
clone size: -; J gene: TRBJ2-7; V gene: TRBV6-1; D gene: TRBD1; CDR3 length: 14; CDR3 protein: CASRLGTDYYEQYF; CDR3 DNA: TGTGCCAGCAGACTCGGGACAGACTATTACGAGCAGTACTTC
clone size: -; J gene: TRBJ1-5; V gene: TRBV6-1; D gene: -; CDR3 length: 11; CDR3 protein: CASSEGGPQHF; CDR3 DNA: TGTGCCAGCAGTGAGGGAGGGCCCCAGCATTTT
clone size: -; J gene: TRBJ2-2; V gene: TRBV10-1; D gene: -; CDR3 length: 13; CDR3 protein: CASSSLGSGELFF; CDR3 DNA: TGCGCCAGCAGCAGTTTGGGATCCGGGGAGCTGTTTTTT
clone size: -; J gene: TRBJ2-7; V gene: TRBV10-3; D gene: TRBD1; CDR3 length: 14; CDR3 protein: CAIRGTGALYEQYF; CDR3 DNA: TGTGCCATCAGGGGGACAGGGGCCCTGTACGAGCAGTACTTC
clone size: -; J gene: TRBJ1-5; V gene: TRBV7-9; D gene: -; CDR3 length: 15; CDR3 protein: CASSLGSNSNQPQHF; CDR3 DNA: TGTGCCAGCAGCTTAGGTAGTAATAGCAATCAGCCCCAGCATTTT
clone size: -; J gene: TRBJ1-1; V gene: TRBV6-5; D gene: TRBD1; CDR3 length: 13; CDR3 protein: CASSYTGDTEAFF; CDR3 DNA: TGTGCCAGCAGTTATACAGGGGACACTGAAGCTTTCTTT
clone size: -; J gene: TRBJ1-3; V gene: TRBV5-1; D gene: TRBD1; CDR3 length: 17; CDR3 protein: CASRDAGTGRSGNTIYF; CDR3 DNA: TGCGCCAGCAGGGACGCCGGGACAGGGAGGTCTGGAAACACCATATATTTT
clone size: many; J gene: TRBJ2-5; V gene: TRBV30; D gene: -; CDR3 length: 13; CDR3 protein: CAGRLTVQETQYF; CDR3 DNA: TGTGCCGGCCGGCTGACAGTACAAGAGACCCAGTACTTC
clone size: -; J gene: TRBJ2-1; V gene: TRBV7-9; D gene: -; CDR3 length: 13; CDR3 protein: CASSLVVINEQFF; CDR3 DNA: TGTGCCAGCAGCTTAGTAGTCATCAATGAGCAGTTCTTC
clone size: once; J gene: TRBJ2-7; V gene: TRBV10-3; D gene: -; CDR3 length: 13; CDR3 protein: CAITVQGTSEQYF; CDR3 DNA: TGTGCCATCACCGTCCAGGGGACCTCCGAGCAGTACTTC
clone size: -; J gene: TRBJ2-7; V gene: TRBV2; D gene: TRBD1; CDR3 length: 15; CDR3 protein: CASHFRQGASYEQYF; CDR3 DNA: TGTGCCAGCCACTTTCGACAGGGGGCTTCCTACGAGCAGTACTTC
clone size: -; J gene: TRBJ2-7; V gene: TRBV6-4; D gene: -; CDR3 length: 15; CDR3 protein: CASRRRRLGDYEQYF; CDR3 DNA: TGTGCCAGCAGGCGACGTCGTTTAGGGGACTACGAGCAGTACTTC